Listed here are 23 T cell receptor beta chains from one sample, sequenced in a study of identical twins. One entry per CDR3 protein, called by TCRdb with MiXCR from the 5' RACE reads. This table has about 460,000 distinct CDR3 sequences, 12% to 15% appearing once. These data were also filed under a second study, of yellow fever vaccine responses in identical twins.

The source material was CD4+ T cells sorted from blood. The source of these receptors is a woman between 18 and 29 years old in good health.

The chain combines TRBV25-1 with TRBJ2-1, with TRBD1 matching 7 bases. Germline trimming cut 1 base from V and 8 bases from J; bases unmatched to any gene: 11. Germline V gene sequence: CDR1 MGHDK, CDR2 SYGVNS. CDR3 length: 16 residues. The CDR3 here is CASSESPLTGSHEQFF. In DNA, the CDR3 is TGTGCCAGCAGTGAATCCCCCCTGACAGGGTCCCATGAGCAGTTCTTC.

The chain couples TRBV5-4 to TRBJ2-7; D remains ambiguous. The CDR3 is made up of 13 amino acids. Germline values: CDR1 SGHNT, CDR2 YYREEE (reference sequence). V was pared by 3 bases and J by 6 bases, with 13 bases between. Here the CDR3 DNA reads TGTGCCAGCAGCTCTCTTAGGCGGTCCGAGCAGTACTTC. Its protein product is CASSSLRRSEQYF. Drawing the rest from reference TRBV5-4 and TRBJ2-7, the complete variable domain is ETGVTQSPTHLIKTRGQQVTLRCSSQSGHNTVSWYQQALGQGPQFIFQYYREEENGRGNFPPRFSGLQFPNYSSELNVNALELDDSALYLCASSSLRRSEQYFGPGTRLTVT.

The V call is TRBV3-1, the J call TRBJ1-4; 7 bases map to TRBD1. The CDR3 consists of 14 residues. Germline values: CDR1 LGHDT, CDR2 YNNKEL (reference sequence). The V gene end was trimmed by 5 bases and the J gene end by 7 bases; junction bases not matched to a gene: 7. The CDR3 loop reads CASSTDRVSEKLFF. As DNA, the CDR3 is TGTGCCAGCAGCACCGACAGGGTTAGTGAAAAACTGTTTTTT.

This clonotype has just a few counts. This chain links TRBV7-2 with TRBJ2-3, with 8 nucleotides matching TRBD1. Germline CDR1 SGHTA, CDR2 FQGNSA. The CDR3 is 17 amino acids. The ends lost 6 bases at V and 2 bases at J; junction bases unmatched: 13. The CDR3 loop reads CASSLTSRTGSTDTQYF. The CDR3 coding sequence is TGTGCCAGCAGTTTAACGAGCCGGACAGGGTCCACAGATACGCAGTATTTT.

This chain joins TRBV6-6 and TRBJ2-7; TRBD1 might be the D (5 bases). Per germline, CDR1 MNHNY and CDR2 SVGAGI (reference sequence). This CDR3 spans 13 amino acids. The V and J ends lost 6 bases and 5 bases respectively, with 14 bases between them. In DNA, the CDR3 is TGTGCCAGCAGCCCCCTTGGCAGGGACGAGCAGTACTTC. This codes for CASSPLGRDEQYF.

V and J are TRBV4-3 and TRBJ2-1; D is ambiguous. The CDR3 extends over 16 amino acids. Per the germline V gene, CDR1 is LGHNA and CDR2 is YSLEER. The V end lost 1 base, the J end lost 7 bases, and 17 bases lay between the germline ends. CDR3 nucleotides: TGCGCCAGCAGCCAAGGGTGGCTAGTTGCTCGTAATGAGCAGTTCTTC. It encodes CASSQGWLVARNEQFF.

This clonotype has just a few counts. The rearrangement links TRBV4-1 to TRBJ2-4, with TRBD2 identical over 14 bases. The V gene end was trimmed by 2 bases and the J gene end by 3 bases; junction bases not matched to a gene: 3. There are 17 residues in the CDR3. Germline CDR1 is MGHRA and CDR2 is YSYEKL. The CDR3 here is CASSQQGLAGDKNIQYF. CDR3 nucleotide sequence: TGCGCCAGCAGCCAACAGGGACTAGCGGGAGACAAAAACATTCAGTACTTC.

The sample holds a few counts of this clonotype. V usage is TRBV20-1 and J usage is TRBJ2-3, with D perhaps matching TRBD1 (5 bases). The CDR3 has 15 amino acids. The V end lost 5 bases, the J end lost 0 bases, and 15 bases lay between the germline ends. From germline, CDR1 is DFQATT and CDR2 SNEGSKA (reference sequence). The CDR3 protein is CSAWTLTVSTDTQYF. In nucleotides, the CDR3 is TGCAGTGCTTGGACGCTGACAGTTAGCACAGATACGCAGTATTTT.

CDR3 protein: CASRDSYGAYEQYF. The DNA for the CDR3 is TGTGCCAGCAGGGACAGCTACGGCGCCTACGAGCAGTACTTC. The chain links TRBV6-1 to TRBJ2-7, with D possibly TRBD1 on 6 matching bases. The CDR3 extends over 14 amino acids. Germline CDR1 MNHNS, CDR2 SASEGT. V lost 6 bases and J 2 bases, leaving 14 bases between the germline ends.

Many counts were recorded for this clonotype. The J gene is TRBJ2-2, the V gene TRBV12-3 or TRBV12-4; D remains unclear. With 6 bases removed from V and 5 bases from J, the gap between germline ends came to 10 bases. The CDR3 is 13 residues long. CDR3 amino acids: CASRPVGTGELFF. CDR3 DNA sequence: TGTGCCAGCAGACCTGTGGGAACCGGGGAGCTGTTTTTT.

This clonotype was detected only a few times. The CDR3 sequence: CATSPVGRDQRGEQFF. The DNA of the CDR3 is TGTGCCACCAGTCCTGTTGGGCGGGATCAACGCGGGGAGCAGTTCTTC. The chain recombines TRBV24-1 with TRBJ2-1; perhaps TRBD2 as D (6 bases). This CDR3 has 16 residues. Trimming left V 6 bases short and J 10 bases short, with 24 bases between. Germline assignment: CDR1 KGHDR and CDR2 SFDVKD.

This chain connects TRBV5-5 to TRBJ2-2; perhaps TRBD1 as D (5 bases). V shed 6 bases and J shed 6 bases, with 18 bases lying between them. CDR1 and CDR2 from the germline V gene are SGHKS and YYEKEE (reference sequence). The CDR3 covers 15 residues. CDR3 loop: CASTHPRTRPGELFF. DNA for the CDR3: TGTGCCAGCACCCACCCGAGGACAAGACCCGGGGAGCTGTTTTTT. The variable domain in full, completed from reference TRBV5-5 and TRBJ2-2, reads DAGVTQSPTHLIKTRGQQVTLRCSPISGHKSVSWYQQVLGQGPQFIFQYYEKEERGRGNFPDRFSARQFPNYSSELNVNALLLGDSALYLCASTHPRTRPGELFFGEGSRLTVL.

DNA of the CDR3: TGCGCCAGCAGCTTTAGGACTACCAACACCGGGGAGCTGTTTTTT. Its protein product is CASSFRTTNTGELFF. The chain joins TRBV5-1 to TRBJ2-2, with D perhaps matching TRBD2 (6 bases). CDR3 length: 15 residues. V lost 2 bases and J lost 2, with 10 bases in between. Germline CDR1 reads SGHRS; CDR2 reads YFSETQ.

The chain is built from TRBV29-1 and TRBJ1-3; TRBD1 is a possible D gene (5 bases). Trimming took off 5 bases at V and 4 bases at J, with 9 bases between the two ends. CDR1 and CDR2 (germline): SQVTM, ANQGSEA. There are 12 residues in the CDR3. CDR3 in amino acids: CSVLTDGNTIYF. CDR3 coding DNA: TGCAGCGTTCTGACAGACGGAAACACCATATATTTT.

In its sample, this clonotype was seen a few times. V and J are TRBV7-6 and TRBJ2-7, with 10 bases lining up with TRBD2. Per germline, CDR1 SGHVS and CDR2 FNYEAQ. This CDR3 is built from 16 residues. V dropped 1 base and J dropped 1; count of bases not matched to a gene: 4. The CDR3 loop is CASSLGVAGGSYEQYF. Here the CDR3 DNA reads TGTGCCAGCAGCTTAGGGGTAGCGGGGGGTTCCTACGAGCAGTACTTC.

This clonotype was seen at least ten times. The rearrangement joins TRBV3-1 to TRBJ2-1; D not resolved. This CDR3 is built from 17 residues. Germline CDR1 and CDR2: LGHDT and YNNKEL (reference sequence). V shed 1 base and J shed 0 bases, with 13 bases lying between them. Written as DNA, the CDR3 is TGTGCCAGCAGCCAAGTTGCCCGGAGTAGCTCCTACAATGAGCAGTTCTTC. Residues: CASSQVARSSSYNEQFF.

This clonotype was counted between two and nine times. This chain joins TRBV5-1 and TRBJ2-5, with 11 nucleotides matching TRBD2. Losses at the gene ends were 4 bases for V and 4 bases for J; bases not matched to a gene: 6. There are 15 residues in the CDR3. Germline V gene lookup returns CDR1 SGHRS and CDR2 YFSETQ. The CDR3 region has the DNA TGCGCCAGCAGCCTTAGCGGGGGGGATTTAGAGACCCAGTACTTC. Amino acids: CASSLSGGDLETQYF.

This clonotype occurred a few times. The chain carries TRBV4-1 and TRBJ2-1, with 9 bases identical to TRBD1. This CDR3 is 17 amino acids long. Trimming cost V 4 bases and J 1 base; bases outside gene matches: 8. Germline V CDR1 and CDR2: MGHRA, YSYEKL. The DNA for the CDR3 is TGCGCCAGCAGCCGAGGACAGGGGTTCTTTTCCTACAATGAGCAGTTCTTC. Amino acids: CASSRGQGFFSYNEQFF.

The V and J genes are TRBV7-2 and TRBJ2-3; no definite D call. Trimming cost V 4 bases and J 2 bases, with 13 bases left between them. The germline CDR1 and CDR2 sequences are SGHTA and FQGNSA. The CDR3 length is 15 residues. DNA for the CDR3: TGTGCCAGCAGCTCAGTTCACATTCCCACAGATACGCAGTATTTT. This gives the protein CASSSVHIPTDTQYF. Full variable domain (rest looked up from reference TRBV7-2 and TRBJ2-3): GAGVSQSPSNKVTEKGKDVELRCDPISGHTALYWYRQSLGQGLEFLIYFQGNSAPDKSGLPSDRFSAERTGGSVSTLTIQRTQQEDSAVYLCASSSVHIPTDTQYFGPGTRLTVL.

The chain joins TRBV7-2 to TRBJ2-7, with TRBD2 as a possible D gene (6 bases). The germline CDR1 and CDR2 sequences are SGHTA and FQGNSA. V was shortened by 5 bases and J by 0 bases, with 17 bases between the two germline ends. The CDR3 runs to 16 residues. CDR3 loop: CASSAGRDGTSYEQYF. CDR3 bases: TGTGCCAGCAGCGCCGGGCGGGACGGCACCTCCTACGAGCAGTACTTC.

This clonotype was counted ten times or more. The rearrangement links TRBV12-3 or TRBV12-4 to TRBJ2-1, with 8 bases identical to TRBD2. The CDR3 length is 16 residues. J gave up 6 bases and V 3 bases, and 10 bases lay outside the gene matches. The DNA of the CDR3 is TGTGCCAGCAGTTTCGCGGGGGGAACACATGCCAATGAGCAGTTCTTC. It codes for CASSFAGGTHANEQFF.

This clonotype was found a few times. The chain combines TRBV7-9 with TRBJ2-5; D is possibly TRBD1 (5 bases). This CDR3 comprises 14 residues. V lost 3 bases to trimming and J lost 3 bases, with 11 bases between them. Germline lookup yields CDR1 SEHNR and CDR2 FQNEAQ (reference sequence). CDR3 DNA: TGTGCCAGCAGCTTCTCGAAGGGGAAAGAGACCCAGTACTTC. Protein: CASSFSKGKETQYF.

This rearrangement joins TRBV10-3 to TRBJ2-2, with 7 bases lining up with TRBD1. The length of the CDR3 is 13 residues. Germline assignment: CDR1 ENHRY and CDR2 SYGVKD. The V segment lost 5 bases and the J segment 6 bases; nucleotides outside the gene matches: 3. The CDR3 loop is CAISLDRAGELFF. The CDR3 DNA follows: TGTGCCATCAGTCTAGACAGGGCCGGGGAGCTGTTTTTT.